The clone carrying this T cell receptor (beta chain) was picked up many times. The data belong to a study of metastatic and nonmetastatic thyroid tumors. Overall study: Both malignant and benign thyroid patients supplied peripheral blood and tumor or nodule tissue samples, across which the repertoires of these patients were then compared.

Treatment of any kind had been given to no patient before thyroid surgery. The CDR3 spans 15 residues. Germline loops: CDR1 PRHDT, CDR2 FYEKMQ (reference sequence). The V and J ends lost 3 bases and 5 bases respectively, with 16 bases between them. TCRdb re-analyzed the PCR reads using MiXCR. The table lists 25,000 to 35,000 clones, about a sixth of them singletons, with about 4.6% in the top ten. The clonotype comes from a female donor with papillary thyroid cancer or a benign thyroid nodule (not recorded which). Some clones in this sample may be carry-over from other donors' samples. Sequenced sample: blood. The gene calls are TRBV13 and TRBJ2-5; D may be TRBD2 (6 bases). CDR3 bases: TGTGCCAGCAGCTTCGGGACTTTCACGCGGGAGACCCAGTACTTC. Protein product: CASSFGTFTRETQYF.